Detailed here is one T cell receptor (beta chain). Its antigen is still unknown. This entry comes from a study of T cells in narcolepsy. The overall study: Donors had narcolepsy type 1 or type 2, or were healthy controls. Regarding the study as a whole: Healthy controls reportedly lacked the autoreactive clonotypes serially found in patients' blood. Some memory CD4+ repertoires had no autoreactive clone sequences. Comparing one patient's CSF and blood CD4+ clonotypes highlighted HCRT- and TRIB2-specific autoreactive clonotypes.

Generated by immunoSEQ multiplex PCR, the TCRdb table keeps only in-frame clones and is missing some. The sample has fewer than 30,000 clones, around 85% seen once. V was clipped by 8 bases and J by 5 bases, with 12 bases between them. Germline CDR1 and CDR2: SEHNR and FQNEAQ (reference sequence). The CDR3 runs to 12 residues. The rearrangement links TRBV7-9 to TRBJ1-2; D remains ambiguous. This clonotype was obtained from a human donor in good health. Input material: memory (CD45RA-) CD4+ T cells from blood. The DNA of the CDR3 is TGTGCCAGCGCGCCGTCGGGGTATGGCTACACCTTC. Amino acids: CASAPSGYGYTF.